Reported below is one TCR beta chain. The data are from a study of blood T cell repertoires in COVID-19. On the study more broadly: Donors in the United States, Italy and Spain gave samples during acute or convalescent COVID-19. Sources were T cells, B-cell-depleted T cells, or PBMCs; the material itself was cDNA or gDNA.

Per germline, CDR1 GTSNPN and CDR2 SVGIG (reference sequence). V was trimmed by 3 bases and J by 7 bases, leaving 9 bases between them. The CDR3 consists of 11 residues. The assay was immunoSEQ multiplex PCR, and TCRdb's table has in-frame clones only and misses some. The repertoire has 87,000 or so clones, around 87% of them found once; the top ten carry around 7%. The sequenced sample consisted of peripheral blood. This clonotype was sampled from a human donor with acute or convalescent COVID-19. The donor label of this sample is uncertain. The chain couples TRBV30 to TRBJ1-2, with D possibly TRBD1 on 6 matching bases. The CDR3 protein is CAWRRGGGYTF. The CDR3 DNA is TGTGCCTGGAGGAGGGGGGGTGGCTACACCTTC.